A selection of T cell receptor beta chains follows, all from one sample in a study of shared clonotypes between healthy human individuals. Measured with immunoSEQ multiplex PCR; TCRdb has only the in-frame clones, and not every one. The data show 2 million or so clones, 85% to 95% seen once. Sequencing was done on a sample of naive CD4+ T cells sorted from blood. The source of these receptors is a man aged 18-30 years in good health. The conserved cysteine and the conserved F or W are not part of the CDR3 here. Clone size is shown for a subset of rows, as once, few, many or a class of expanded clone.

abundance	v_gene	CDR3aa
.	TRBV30	AGGTGVFSPLH
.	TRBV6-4	ASSDSKQGYSYEQY
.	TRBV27	ASSLLRAGTGDETQY
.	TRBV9	ASSAGQGVNTEAF
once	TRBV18	ASSPAGQGFYEQY
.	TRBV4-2	ASSQARGTYEQY
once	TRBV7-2	ASSLNPGSYEQY
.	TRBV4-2	ASSQEWGTEQPQH
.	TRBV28	ASNTQTGREAF
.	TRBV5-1	ASSLESGDAYEQY
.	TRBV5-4	ASSLTGLETQY
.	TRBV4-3	ASSQDYRSGGYT
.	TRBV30	AWSLDPSYNSPLH
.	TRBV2	ASYESYGYT
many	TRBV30	AWSQLGPGELF
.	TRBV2	ASSDSNEQF
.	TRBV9	ASSVGSGGYEQY
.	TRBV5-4	ASSSQGKNPRGYT
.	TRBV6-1	ASSDRSANTGELF
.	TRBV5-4	ASSLGWAEVQY
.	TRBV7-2	ASSFGVVENTIY
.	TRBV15	ATSKDRALWNSPLH
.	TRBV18	ASSPPTSGGALTEQY
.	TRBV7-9	ASSHTPNGSRSGELF
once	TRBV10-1	ASSPRGRTEAF
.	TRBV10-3	AISESIAGRNYGYT